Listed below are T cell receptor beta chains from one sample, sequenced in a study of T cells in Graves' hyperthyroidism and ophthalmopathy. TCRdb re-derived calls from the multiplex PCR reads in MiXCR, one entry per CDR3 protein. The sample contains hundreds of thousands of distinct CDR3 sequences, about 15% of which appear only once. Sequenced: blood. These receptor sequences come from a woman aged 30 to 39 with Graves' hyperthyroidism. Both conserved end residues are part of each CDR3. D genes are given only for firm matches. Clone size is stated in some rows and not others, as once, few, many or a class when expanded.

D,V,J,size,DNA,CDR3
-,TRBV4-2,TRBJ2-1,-,TGTGCCAGCAGCCAAGACCGTAGAGCGGTCGCCTACAATGAGCAGTTCTTC,CASSQDRRAVAYNEQFF
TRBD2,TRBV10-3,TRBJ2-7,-,TGTGCCATCAAAGGTAATAGCGGGAGTGGCGAGCAGTACTTC,CAIKGNSGSGEQYF
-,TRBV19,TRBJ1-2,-,TGTGCCAGTAGTTATGACGGAAGCTATGGCTACACCTTC,CASSYDGSYGYTF
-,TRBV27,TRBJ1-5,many,TGTGCCAGCAGCCCGGGAGGAAAGGGTCAGCCCCAGCATTTT,CASSPGGKGQPQHF
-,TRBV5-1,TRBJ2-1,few,TGCGCCAGCAGCCGCCCCGGGCGGGTCAATGAGCAGTTCTTC,CASSRPGRVNEQFF
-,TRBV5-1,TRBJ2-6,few,TGCGCCAGCAGCTTGGACGGCTCTGGGGCCAACGTCCTGACTTTC,CASSLDGSGANVLTF
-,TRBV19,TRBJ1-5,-,TGTGCCAGTAGTATCACTAGCAATCAGCCCCAGCATTTT,CASSITSNQPQHF
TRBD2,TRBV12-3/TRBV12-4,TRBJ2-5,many,TGTGCCAGCAGTTTACCCCGGGGACTAGCGGGACGAGAGACCCAGTACTTC,CASSLPRGLAGRETQYF
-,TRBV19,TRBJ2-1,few,TGTGCCAGTAGTACTATCAACGGGGCTGGGGACAATGAGCAGTTCTTC,CASSTINGAGDNEQFF
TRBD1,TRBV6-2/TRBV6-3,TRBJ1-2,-,TGTGCCAGCAGCGACCCGGGACAGGCACTTTCCGTGTGGACCTTC,CASSDPGQALSVWTF
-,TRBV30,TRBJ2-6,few,TGTGCCTGGAGCCCCCTCAGGGTACGAACTGGGGCCAACGTCCTGACTTTC,CAWSPLRVRTGANVLTF
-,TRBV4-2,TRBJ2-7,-,TGTGCCAGCAGCCAAGAGGGAACTTTTAACGAGCAGTACTTC,CASSQEGTFNEQYF
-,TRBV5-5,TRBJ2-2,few,TGTGCCAGCAGCTTGGGAGCGTACTTCACCGGGGAGCTGTTTTTT,CASSLGAYFTGELFF
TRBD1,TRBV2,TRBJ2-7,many,TGTGCCACCGTGACAGGGACAGAGGACGAGCAGTACTTC,CATVTGTEDEQYF
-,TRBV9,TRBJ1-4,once,TGTGCCAGCAGCCCCCCCGGGGGGGATTATGAAAAACTGTTTTTT,CASSPPGGDYEKLFF
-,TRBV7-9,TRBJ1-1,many,TGTGCCAGCAGCTCCTCCCCTGGGGTAAACACTGAAGCTTTCTTT,CASSSSPGVNTEAFF
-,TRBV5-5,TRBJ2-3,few,TGTGCCAGCAGCTTGGACAGGGATACGCAGTATTTT,CASSLDRDTQYF
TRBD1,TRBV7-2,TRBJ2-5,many,TGTGCCAGCAGCTTAAAACAGGGGTTGGAGACCCAGTACTTC,CASSLKQGLETQYF
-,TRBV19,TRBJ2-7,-,TGTGCCAGTACCCCGTCGGGAAACTCCTACGAGCAGTACTTC,CASTPSGNSYEQYF
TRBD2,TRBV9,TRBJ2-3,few,TGTGCCAGCAGCGTAAGCGGGGGAGATACGCAGTATTTT,CASSVSGGDTQYF
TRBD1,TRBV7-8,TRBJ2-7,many,TGTGCCAGCACCCGGCAGGGGACAGGGGGTTACGAGCAGTACTTC,CASTRQGTGGYEQYF
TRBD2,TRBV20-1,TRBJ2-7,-,TGCAGTGCCACCCCCCCCACTAGCGCCAACTACGAGCAGTACTTC,CSATPPTSANYEQYF
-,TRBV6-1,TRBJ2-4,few,TGTGCCAGCAGTGGGACGGTTGAAAACATTCAGTACTTC,CASSGTVENIQYF
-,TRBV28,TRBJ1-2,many,TGTGCCAGCAAAACTCCGGGACAAATTTTAGGCTACACCTTC,CASKTPGQILGYTF
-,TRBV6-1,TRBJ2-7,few,TGTGCCAGCAGTTCCAGGGTGTCCAACGAGCAGTACTTC,CASSSRVSNEQYF
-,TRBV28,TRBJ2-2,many,TGTGCCTGTCACTCCGGGGGCCGGGGTGACACCGGGGAGCTGTTTTTT,CACHSGGRGDTGELFF
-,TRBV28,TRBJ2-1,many,TGTGCCAGCAGTTTAAGGGGTGGTGAGCAGTTCTTC,CASSLRGGEQFF
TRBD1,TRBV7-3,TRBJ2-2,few,TGTGCCAGCAGCTTAGCTCGGGACAGCGGGGAGCTGTTTTTT,CASSLARDSGELFF
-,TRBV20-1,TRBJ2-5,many,TGCAGTGCCGAAAAGAGAGGAGAGACCCAGTACTTC,CSAEKRGETQYF
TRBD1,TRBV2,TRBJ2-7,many,TGTGCCAGCAGTGAATTGACAGGGAGATCCTACGAGCAGTACTTC,CASSELTGRSYEQYF
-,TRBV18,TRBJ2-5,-,TGTGCCAGCTCACCAGCTGCCGGAAGGCCCCAAGAGACCCAGTACTTC,CASSPAAGRPQETQYF
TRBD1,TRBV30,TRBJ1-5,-,TGTGCCTGGAGTCCTTTGGACAGGACTTCTAATCAGCCCCAGCATTTT,CAWSPLDRTSNQPQHF
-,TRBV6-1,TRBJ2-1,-,TGTGCCAGCAAAAAGGGCCTACCTCAATGGGATGAGCAGTTCTTC,CASKKGLPQWDEQFF
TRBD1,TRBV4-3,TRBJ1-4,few,TGCGCCAGCAGCAAGACAGGGTTAGATGAAAAACTGTTTTTT,CASSKTGLDEKLFF
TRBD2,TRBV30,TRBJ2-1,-,TGTGCCTGGAGTCACGAGGCGGGAGCGAAAGAGCAGTTCTTC,CAWSHEAGAKEQFF
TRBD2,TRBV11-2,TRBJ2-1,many,TGTGCCAGCAGCTTAGATCCTAGCGGGAGGTGGAATGAGCAGTTCTTC,CASSLDPSGRWNEQFF
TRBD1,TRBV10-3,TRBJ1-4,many,TGTGCCATCGGGTTTCCGGGACAGGGTGAAAAACTGTTTTTT,CAIGFPGQGEKLFF
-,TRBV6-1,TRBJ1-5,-,TGTGCCAGCAGTCTGACCTATAGCAATCAGCCCCAGCATTTT,CASSLTYSNQPQHF
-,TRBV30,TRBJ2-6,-,TGTGCCTGGAGTCTCGGTCGGATCTCTGGGGCCAACGTCCTGACTTTC,CAWSLGRISGANVLTF
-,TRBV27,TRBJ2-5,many,TGTGCCAGCAACATAGACGAGGACTACCGCTCCCAAGAGACCCAGTACTTC,CASNIDEDYRSQETQYF
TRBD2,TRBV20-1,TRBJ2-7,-,TGCAGTGCTAGAGAAGCGGGGAGCTCCTACGAGCAGTACTTC,CSAREAGSSYEQYF
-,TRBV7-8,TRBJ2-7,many,TGTGCCAGCAGCTTACTCCAGGGTACCGAGCAGTACTTC,CASSLLQGTEQYF
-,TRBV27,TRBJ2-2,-,TGTGCCAGCACTTTAATTGCCGGAGCGAACACCGGGGAGCTGTTTTTT,CASTLIAGANTGELFF
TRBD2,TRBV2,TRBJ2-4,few,TGTGCCAGCAATAGCGGGAGGGCATTTAAAAACATTCAGTACTTC,CASNSGRAFKNIQYF
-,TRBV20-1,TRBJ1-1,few,TGCAGTGCTCCGACAGGTTTGAACACTGAAGCTTTCTTT,CSAPTGLNTEAFF
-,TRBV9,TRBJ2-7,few,TGTGCCAGCAGCATAGAGCCCCTGTCCGAGCAGTACTTC,CASSIEPLSEQYF
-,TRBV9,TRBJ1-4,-,TGTACCAGGAGCGTAGGTCCCCAAGGTGAAAAACTGTTTTTT,CTRSVGPQGEKLFF
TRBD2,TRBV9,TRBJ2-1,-,TGTGCCAGCAGCGTAGACGGCGGGAGTGACAATGAGCAGTTCTTC,CASSVDGGSDNEQFF
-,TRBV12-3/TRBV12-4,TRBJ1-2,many,TGTGCCTCCGCCGCAGGGTATGGCTACACCTTC,CASAAGYGYTF
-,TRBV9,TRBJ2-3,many,TGTGCCAGCACGACCGGGGTGGCAACAGATACGCAGTATTTT,CASTTGVATDTQYF
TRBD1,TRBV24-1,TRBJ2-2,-,TGTGCCACCAGTCAGAGGGGACAGGGGGCCGTGTCTTCGGGGGAGCTGTTTTTT,CATSQRGQGAVSSGELFF